This T cell receptor (beta chain) was captured in a study of cytomegalovirus exposure and HLA in healthy donors. Study-level results: The majority of CMV-associated TCR beta chains were reported as apparently HLA-restricted in a later analysis.

Concerning this clone: The antigen is not known.

The length of the CDR3 is 13 residues. The V end lost 6 bases, the J end lost 7 bases, and 14 bases lay between the germline ends. Germline CDR1 is MGHDK and CDR2 is SYGVNS. PCR amplification relied on 60 Vbeta primers (plus 13 Jbeta primers). The data were produced by immunoSEQ multiplex PCR, yet TCRdb's version contains in-frame clones alone and is incomplete. The sample holds about 200,000 clones, 75% to 85% seen once. This chain links TRBV25-1 with TRBJ2-3; D is perhaps TRBD2 (5 bases). This TCR was sampled from a woman in her fifties or sixties in good health and CMV-seropositive. Material: PBMCs. Here the CDR3 reads CASSSSTGNTQYF. The CDR3, as DNA: TGTGCCAGCAGCTCATCCACGGGGAATACGCAGTATTTT.